The 18 T cell receptor beta chains presented below share a single source sample, sequenced in a study of blood T cells in healthy people across ages. The second PCR ran roughly 6 to 12 cycles with a sample-barcoded 5' primer and J-beta primers. TCRdb re-called the 5' RACE reads with MiXCR, one entry per CDR3 protein. The table records 1.5 million to 1.8 million distinct CDR3 sequences, approximately 43% of them present only once. Material for sequencing was blood. Receptor source: a woman between 18 and 30 years old in good health.

The rearrangement uses TRBV4-1 and TRBJ2-3; TRBD1 aligns across 8 bases. The CDR3 contains 16 residues. CDR1 is MGHRA, CDR2 YSYEKL, per germline. Trimming cost V 4 bases and J 3 bases; bases outside gene matches: 9. CDR3 bases: TGCGCCAGCAGCCCATGGACAGGGAAAGTTACAGATACGCAGTATTTT. Translating it yields CASSPWTGKVTDTQYF.

This clonotype showed up many times. The V call is TRBV18, the J call TRBJ2-7; TRBD1 matches at 11 bases. Germline V gene data show CDR1 as KGHSH and CDR2 as LQKENI. J was trimmed by 2 bases and V by 8 bases; bases with no gene match: 8. This CDR3 comprises 15 residues. The CDR3 DNA reads as TGTGCCAGCAGTCCACCGGGACAGGGGGCCTACGAGCAGTACTTC. Translation: CASSPPGQGAYEQYF.

The chain recombines TRBV4-3 with TRBJ2-1, with no clear D. The CDR3 totals 15 residues. Deletions cut 0 bases from V and 5 bases from J, with 11 bases between. Germline CDR1 reads LGHNA; CDR2 reads YSLEER. The CDR3 DNA reads TGCGCCAGCAGCCAAGATCACCCAGCCGACAATGAGCAGTTCTTC. As protein: CASSQDHPADNEQFF.

This chain connects TRBV7-9 to TRBJ2-1; 12 nucleotides agree with TRBD2. The closer fit of TRBJ2-7 to the DNA end suggests the J call may be wrong. CDR1 is SEHNR and CDR2 is FQNEAQ in the germline V gene (reference sequence). This CDR3 region has 17 residues. The CDR3 reads CASSPTSGGSSYNEQYF. CDR3 DNA sequence: TGTGCCAGCAGCCCTACTAGCGGGGGGAGCTCCTACAATGAGCAGTACTTC.

In this sample, this clonotype turned up a few times. The chain links TRBV7-6 to TRBJ1-1; a possible D gene is TRBD1 (5 bases). Germline lookup yields CDR1 SGHVS and CDR2 FNYEAQ. There are 17 residues in the CDR3. The germline V and J ends were trimmed by 5 bases and 0 bases, with 19 bases remaining between them. CDR3 DNA sequence: TGTGCCAGCAGCAACCGGGACCGACGACTTTTGAACACTGAAGCTTTCTTT. Translation: CASSNRDRRLLNTEAFF.

This clonotype was found many times. The chain employs TRBV29-1 and TRBJ2-3; 7 bases map to TRBD2. The CDR3 contains 13 residues. J gave up 2 bases and V 4 bases, and 3 bases lay outside the gene matches. Germline-derived CDR1 and CDR2 are SQVTM and ANQGSEA. The CDR3 nucleotides are TGCAGCGTTGTAGGGAGGGTCACAGATACGCAGTATTTT. This encodes CSVVGRVTDTQYF.

This chain uses TRBV12-3 or TRBV12-4 with TRBJ1-1; D gene unclear. The ends were cut back, 4 bases at V and 4 bases at J, with 10 bases in the middle. CDR3 length equals 13 residues. Here the CDR3 DNA reads TGTGCCAGCAGTTCCACAGAATTCACTGAAGCTTTCTTT. It specifies CASSSTEFTEAFF.

This clonotype was counted a few times. This chain links TRBV6-1 with TRBJ2-1; D uncertain. Germline lookup yields CDR1 MNHNS and CDR2 SASEGT. Trimming took 2 bases from V and 1 from J, leaving 6 bases between them. This CDR3 region has 14 residues. CDR3 nucleotides: TGTGCCAGCAGTGAACAGTTTTCCTACAATGAGCAGTTCTTC. Amino acids: CASSEQFSYNEQFF.

The J gene is TRBJ2-4, the V gene TRBV7-9; D is undetermined. The V and J ends lost 4 bases and 0 bases respectively, with 10 bases between them. The germline V gene has CDR1 SEHNR and CDR2 FQNEAQ (reference sequence). The CDR3 has 15 amino acids. The CDR3 protein is CASSSSLTAKNIQYF. The CDR3 DNA reads TGTGCCAGCAGCTCCTCCTTGACAGCCAAAAACATTCAGTACTTC.

About this clonotype: This could be a read error, since a much larger clone is one nucleotide away. This chain links TRBV7-2 with TRBJ2-5; TRBD2 aligns across 14 bases. Germline lookup yields CDR1 SGHTA and CDR2 FQGNSA. This CDR3 region has 14 residues. The trim removed 5 bases at V and 7 bases at J, leaving 3 bases unmatched. CDR3 sequence: CASSVGTSGGTQYF. The CDR3 DNA follows: TGTGCCAGCAGCGTAGGGACTAGCGGGGGGACCCAGTACTTC.

This clonotype was observed a handful of times. The chain carries TRBV20-1 and TRBJ2-3, with a possible D match to TRBD1 (5 bases). The germline V gene has CDR1 DFQATT and CDR2 SNEGSKA (reference sequence). The CDR3 is 15 residues long. Between the trimmed V and J ends, which lost 0 bases and 2 bases, there was a span of 12 bases. CDR3 bases: TGCAGTGCTAGAGATGGCAGGGTCGCCACAGATACGCAGTATTTT. Protein product: CSARDGRVATDTQYF.

This clonotype was counted only a few times. This sequence joins TRBV6-2 or TRBV6-3 and TRBJ2-3; D call uncertain. CDR3 size: 14 residues. In germline, CDR1 is MNHEY, CDR2 SVGEGT. V lost 2 bases to trimming and J lost 4 bases, with 10 bases between them. In DNA form, the CDR3 reads TGTGCCAGCAGTTACATAGGGTTATCAGATACGCAGTATTTT. It codes for CASSYIGLSDTQYF.

The rearrangement uses TRBV20-1 and TRBJ2-7, with 7 nucleotides matching TRBD1. Trimming cost V 6 bases and J 6 bases; bases outside gene matches: 8. CDR3 length equals 12 residues. Germline CDR1 reads DFQATT; CDR2 reads SNEGSKA (reference sequence). The CDR3 spells CSARKQGSEQYF. The CDR3, as DNA: TGCAGTGCAAGGAAACAGGGGAGCGAGCAGTACTTC.

This clonotype was seen only a few times. V usage is TRBV7-2 and J usage is TRBJ1-2; TRBD1 is a possible D gene (5 bases). Per germline, CDR1 SGHTA and CDR2 FQGNSA. CDR3 size: 13 residues. V gave up 3 bases and J gave up 4 bases, with 9 bases separating them. The CDR3 sequence is CASSLTAGYGYTF. As DNA, the CDR3 is TGTGCCAGCAGCTTGACAGCTGGCTATGGCTACACCTTC.

The gene calls are TRBV20-1 and TRBJ2-5, with 9 positions matching TRBD2. Trimming removed 3 bases from V and 11 bases from J; junction bases left unmatched: 16. Per germline, CDR1 DFQATT and CDR2 SNEGSKA (reference sequence). The CDR3 length is 15 residues. DNA of the CDR3: TGCAGTGCTAGCCCCATTAGCGGGAGAATTCATGAGCAGTACTTC. This codes for CSASPISGRIHEQYF.

The chain employs TRBV27 and TRBJ2-1, with a tentative D call TRBD2 (5 bases). V was trimmed by 2 bases and J by 8 bases, leaving 13 bases between them. CDR1 is MNHEY, CDR2 SMNVEV, per germline (reference sequence). The CDR3 contains 14 residues. The CDR3 sequence is CASSLLGSGDEQFF. The CDR3 nucleotides read TGTGCCAGCAGTTTACTTGGGAGTGGGGATGAGCAGTTCTTC.

The chain links TRBV7-3 to TRBJ2-1; 9 positions agree with TRBD2. CDR1 and CDR2 from the germline V gene are SGHTA and FQGTGA. The CDR3 is 16 residues long. The J segment lost 4 bases and the V segment lost 4 bases, leaving 8 bases of the junction unmatched. CDR3 sequence: CASSSVGSGRYNEQFF. The CDR3 DNA follows: TGTGCCAGCAGCTCCGTGGGGAGCGGGAGGTACAATGAGCAGTTCTTC.

This rearrangement joins TRBV6-1 to TRBJ2-1; 7 bases agree with TRBD1. Germline values: CDR1 MNHNS, CDR2 SASEGT. V dropped 10 bases and J dropped 5; count of bases not matched to a gene: 14. The CDR3 is 15 amino acids. Here the CDR3 reads CATTIGGPFNNEQFF. The CDR3 DNA follows: TGTGCCACCACGATAGGGGGCCCCTTCAACAATGAGCAGTTCTTC.